The 10 T cell receptor beta chains given below trace back to one sample, sequenced in a study of early T cells in non-severe SARS-CoV-2 infection. TCRdb redid the calling of the 5' RACE reads with MiXCR, one entry per CDR3 protein. The data hold approximately 26,000 distinct CDR3 sequences, with 4% to 5.5% observed a single time. The sequenced sample consisted of whole blood. The receptors were gathered from an adult who was a healthcare worker with PCR-confirmed SARS-CoV-2 infection or an uninfected control (not recorded which).

This clonotype has a count of ten or more. This sequence joins TRBV12-3 or TRBV12-4 and TRBJ2-1; D is possibly TRBD2 (6 bases). Trimming pared 6 bases from V and 4 bases from J, leaving 10 bases between. The CDR3 is 13 residues long. The chain's CDR3 is CASSLGRYNEQFF. CDR3 coding DNA: TGTGCCAGCAGCCTGGGGAGGTACAATGAGCAGTTCTTC.

The gene calls are TRBV7-9 and TRBJ1-1, with D uncertain. CDR3 length equals 13 residues. Germline lookup yields CDR1 SEHNR and CDR2 FQNEAQ (reference sequence). Trimming cost V 4 bases and J 5 bases, with 11 bases left between them. The CDR3 sequence: CASSSLGITEAFF. The DNA of the CDR3 is TGTGCCAGCAGCTCCCTCGGAATAACTGAAGCTTTCTTT.

The chain uses TRBV28 and TRBJ1-5; 9 bases are shared with TRBD1. In germline, CDR1 is MDHEN, CDR2 SYDVKM. This CDR3 spans 14 amino acids. Trimming removed 3 bases from V and 7 bases from J; junction bases left unmatched: 4. CDR3 nucleotide sequence: TGTGCCAGCAGTTTCACAGGGGGCAGACAGCCCCAGCATTTT. Its translation is CASSFTGGRQPQHF.

The chain combines TRBV3-1 with TRBJ2-5; 8 bases are shared with TRBD2. Germline values: CDR1 LGHDT, CDR2 YNNKEL (reference sequence). The CDR3 is made up of 14 amino acids. V shed 2 bases and J 1 base; nucleotides not matched to a gene: 0. DNA for the CDR3: TGTGCCAGCAGCCAACGGGGGGGCCAAGAGACCCAGTACTTC. This codes for CASSQRGGQETQYF.

This clonotype occurred many times. The chain carries TRBV29-1 and TRBJ2-1; D might be TRBD2 (7 bases). CDR3 size: 14 residues. CDR1 SQVTM and CDR2 ANQGSEA come from the germline V gene. The V end lost 6 bases, the J end lost 6 bases, and 18 bases lay between the germline ends. The CDR3: CSVHGGPRLNEQFF. CDR3 in DNA: TGCAGCGTGCACGGGGGGCCCAGACTCAATGAGCAGTTCTTC.

There are many counts of this clonotype. V gene TRBV11-2 combines with J gene TRBJ2-3; 8 bases align to TRBD1. The CDR3 runs 16 residues. Germline-derived CDR1 and CDR2 are SGHAT and FQNNGV. V lost 6 bases, J lost 0 bases, and 8 bases stayed unmatched. This CDR3 is CASSLGTGPSTDTQYF. For the CDR3, the DNA is TGTGCCAGCAGTTTGGGGACAGGTCCTAGCACAGATACGCAGTATTTT.

This clonotype was found many times. V usage is TRBV7-2 and J usage is TRBJ2-1; 8 positions match TRBD2. V dropped 0 bases and J dropped 13; count of bases not matched to a gene: 14. CDR3 length: 16 amino acids. The germline V gene has CDR1 SGHTA and CDR2 FQGNSA. The CDR3 nucleotides are TGTGCCAGCAGCTTAGCTGCGGGGGGTGTCGCGGGAGCCCAGTTCTTC. Encoded protein: CASSLAAGGVAGAQFF.

This clonotype has ten or more counts. The chain combines TRBV5-1 with TRBJ1-1; 7 bases line up with TRBD1. After removal of 7 bases from V and 1 base from J, the junction contained 4 bases not matched to a gene. This CDR3 is 13 amino acids long. Per germline, CDR1 SGHRS and CDR2 YFSETQ. The CDR3 nucleotides read TGCGCCAGCCAGGGACAGTCGAACACTGAAGCTTTCTTT. It is translated as CASQGQSNTEAFF.

This clonotype was seen at least ten times. This chain links TRBV3-1 with TRBJ2-7, with D perhaps being TRBD1 or TRBD2 (5 bases each). The V and J ends lost 3 bases and 9 bases respectively, with 24 bases between them. The CDR3 is 16 residues long. Per the germline V gene, CDR1 is LGHDT and CDR2 is YNNKEL (reference sequence). This CDR3 reads CASSQFLTPGVQGQYF. Here the CDR3 DNA reads TGTGCCAGCAGCCAGTTCCTTACTCCCGGGGTCCAGGGGCAGTACTTC.

This clonotype was counted at least ten times. The V and J genes are TRBV19 and TRBJ1-2; 9 nucleotides align to TRBD1. Germline assignment: CDR1 LNHDA and CDR2 SQIVND (reference sequence). The CDR3 length is 17 residues. The junction had 10 bases not matched to a gene; V was cut back by 3 bases and J by 2 bases. CDR3 residues: CASSILGQGTTNYGYTF. As DNA, the CDR3 is TGTGCCAGTAGTATCCTGGGACAGGGCACTACAAACTATGGCTACACCTTC.